A selection of T cell receptor beta chains follows, all from one sample in a study of T and B cells in COVID-19 patients. Each CDR3 protein is one row after TCRdb ran MiXCR on the multiplex PCR reads. In the table there are fewer than 15,000 distinct CDR3 sequences, roughly 27% of which are singletons. Sequenced sample: blood. The receptors originated from a human donor who had recovered from COVID-19. Each CDR3 is given with its conserved first and last residue. D genes are given only for firm matches. Rows give clone size only sometimes, using once, few, many, or a class for an expanded clone.

>TRBJ1-1|NA|many|TRBV29-1
CSVQGSLRRNTEAFF
TGCAGCGTCCAAGGGTCACTCCGAAGGAACACTGAAGCTTTCTTT
>TRBJ1-4|TRBD1|many|TRBV5-5
CASTLGTVATNEKLFF
TGTGCCAGCACCCTCGGGACAGTTGCAACTAATGAAAAACTGTTTTTT
>TRBJ2-1|TRBD2|many|TRBV6-4
CASSDRLAGGYEQFF
TGTGCCAGCAGTGACCGCCTAGCGGGAGGTTATGAGCAGTTCTTC
>TRBJ2-2|TRBD1|NA|TRBV4-2
CASSQGTGDTGELFF
TGTGCCAGCAGCCAAGGGACAGGGGACACCGGGGAGCTGTTTTTT
>TRBJ2-1|NA|few|TRBV6-4
CASSDPSKSYNEQFF
TGTGCCAGCAGTGACCCTAGCAAATCCTACAATGAGCAGTTCTTC
>TRBJ2-1|TRBD2|NA|TRBV19
CASSWGLADYNEQFF
TGTGCCAGTAGTTGGGGACTAGCGGACTACAATGAGCAGTTCTTC
>TRBJ2-1|NA|many|TRBV5-1
CASSLDGLGGNEQFF
TGCGCCAGCAGCTTGGATGGCCTCGGGGGCAATGAGCAGTTCTTC
>TRBJ2-3|NA|few|TRBV7-2
CASSLGTPDTQYF
TGTGCCAGCAGCCTTGGGACTCCAGATACGCAGTATTTT
>TRBJ2-1|NA|NA|TRBV21-1
CASSKGSGSGYNEQFF
TGTGCCAGCAGCAAAGGAAGCGGGAGTGGGTACAATGAGCAGTTCTTC
>TRBJ2-5|NA|NA|TRBV6-5
CASSEAAEGGGQETQYF
TGTGCCAGCAGTGAAGCTGCTGAGGGGGGCGGGCAAGAGACCCAGTACTTC
>TRBJ1-2|TRBD1|few|TRBV18
CASSPPTGRMEGYTF
TGTGCCAGCTCACCACCGACAGGGCGGATGGAGGGCTACACCTTC
>TRBJ2-1|NA|large|TRBV29-1
CSVERDSSYNEQFF
TGCAGCGTGGAGCGGGACAGCTCCTACAATGAGCAGTTCTTC